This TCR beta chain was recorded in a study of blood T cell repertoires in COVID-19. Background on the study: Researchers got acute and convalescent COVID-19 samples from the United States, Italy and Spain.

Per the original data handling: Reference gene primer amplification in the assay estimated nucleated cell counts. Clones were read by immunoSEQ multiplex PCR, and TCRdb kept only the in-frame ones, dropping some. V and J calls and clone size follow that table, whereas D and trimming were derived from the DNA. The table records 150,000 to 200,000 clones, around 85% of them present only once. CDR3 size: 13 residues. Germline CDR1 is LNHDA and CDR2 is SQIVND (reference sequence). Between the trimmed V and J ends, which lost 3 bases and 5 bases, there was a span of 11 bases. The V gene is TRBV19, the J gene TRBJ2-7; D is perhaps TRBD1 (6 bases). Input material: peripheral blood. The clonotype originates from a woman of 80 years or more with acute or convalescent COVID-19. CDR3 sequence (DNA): TGTGCCAGTAGTATTATGGGACAAGACGAGCAGTACTTC. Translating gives CASSIMGQDEQYF.